These 25 T cell receptor beta chains originate from one sample sequenced in a study of blood T cells in healthy people across ages (dated by TCRdb to about 2015). The library was generated by 5' RACE. These reads were obtained on an Illumina HiSeq 2500. A second PCR of roughly 6 to 11 cycles was run with a J-beta primer mix and a sample-barcoded 5' primer. TCRdb reran the public reads through fastp at Q25 and MiXCR, keeping productive beta chains. Duplicate CDR3 protein sequences are folded into a single record with the most common DNA and genes. Within this sample are some 760,000 distinct CDR3 sequences, with roughly 25% of them counted one time only. Roughly 3.5% of the sample is taken by the ten largest. A further study also used this sample, focusing on T cells of mothers and their children.

The specimen sequenced was blood. These receptors all stem from a boy between 5 and 17 years old in good health.

This clonotype was counted only a few times. The chain recombines TRBV4-1 with TRBJ2-3, with D possibly matching TRBD2 (6 bases). The germline CDR1 and CDR2 sequences are MGHRA and YSYEKL. V shed 1 base and J shed 6 bases, with 11 bases lying between them. The CDR3 has 14 residues. CDR3 bases: TGCGCCAGCAGCCAAGCTACTAGCTCCGATACGCAGTATTTT. It is translated as CASSQATSSDTQYF.

V is TRBV29-1 and J is TRBJ2-3, with D possibly TRBD2 on 6 matching bases. The V and J ends lost 7 bases and 0 bases respectively, with 14 bases between them. The length of the CDR3 is 14 residues. CDR1 and CDR2 from the germline V gene are SQVTM and ANQGSEA. CDR3 residues: CSAEEGSSTDTQYF. DNA for the CDR3: TGCAGCGCCGAGGAGGGCTCAAGCACAGATACGCAGTATTTT.

This clonotype was detected only a few times. This chain connects TRBV9 to TRBJ2-3; D gene uncertain. Germline V gene data show CDR1 as SGDLS and CDR2 as YYNGEE. The CDR3 totals 15 residues. The V gene lost 0 bases and the J gene lost 2 bases, with 10 bases spanning the gap. This CDR3 reads CASSVDGFFTDTQYF. DNA for the CDR3: TGTGCCAGCAGCGTAGACGGTTTCTTCACAGATACGCAGTATTTT.

This clonotype turned up a few times. The chain has TRBV28 and TRBJ2-5; the D is unclear. The CDR3 covers 12 residues. V was shortened by 5 bases and J by 11 bases, with 15 bases between the two germline ends. Germline V gene lookup returns CDR1 MDHEN and CDR2 SYDVKM. The CDR3 DNA is TGTGCCAGCAGTCCCCTGGGTATTGGGCAGTACTTC. It encodes CASSPLGIGQYF. Complete variable domain (other parts from reference TRBV28 and TRBJ2-5): DVKVTQSSRYLVKRTGEKVFLECVQDMDHENMFWYRQDPGLGLRLIYFSYDVKMKEKGDIPEGYSVSREKKERFSLILESASTNQTSMYLCASSPLGIGQYFGPGTRLLVL.

V gene TRBV4-3 combines with J gene TRBJ2-7; D is perhaps TRBD1 (5 bases). Looked up from germline, CDR1 is LGHNA and CDR2 is YSLEER. The length of the CDR3 is 16 residues. Deletions cut 1 base from V and 2 bases from J, with 15 bases between. CDR3 sequence: CASSQVSHGATYEQYF. Written as DNA, the CDR3 is TGCGCCAGCAGCCAAGTTTCCCATGGGGCTACCTACGAGCAGTACTTC.

V usage is TRBV15 and J usage is TRBJ2-3; 9 bases align to TRBD2. Germline V gene sequence: CDR1 LNHNV, CDR2 YYDKDF (reference sequence). Losses at the gene ends were 0 bases for V and 5 bases for J; bases not matched to a gene: 3. The CDR3 runs to 15 residues. CDR3 bases: TGTGCCACCAGCAGAGACCAGCGGGAGGTAGATACGCAGTATTTT. It yields the protein CATSRDQREVDTQYF.

This chain uses TRBV12-3 or TRBV12-4 with TRBJ2-7; no clear D gene. The V gene lost 6 bases and the J gene lost 3 bases, with 12 bases spanning the gap. CDR3 length: 13 residues. CDR3 DNA sequence: TGTGCCAGCAGCCTCACTGAGTTCTACGAGCAGTACTTC. This sequence encodes CASSLTEFYEQYF.

This chain links TRBV2 with TRBJ2-2; 9 nucleotides match TRBD2. The germline gives CDR1 SNHLY, CDR2 FYNNEI. The V segment lost 7 bases and the J segment 4 bases; nucleotides outside the gene matches: 4. This CDR3 has 14 residues. The CDR3, as DNA: TGTGCCAGCAAGGGACTAGCTAGCACCGGGGAGCTGTTTTTT. Translating it yields CASKGLASTGELFF.

This clonotype showed up just a few times. The chain combines TRBV20-1 with TRBJ1-1, with TRBD1 identical over 7 bases. V trimming: 1 base; J trimming: 2 bases; junction bases outside the gene matches: 7. This CDR3 is 15 amino acids long. Germline lookup yields CDR1 DFQATT and CDR2 SNEGSKA (reference sequence). The CDR3 DNA sequence: TGCAGTGCTAGAGCGGTAGGGGGCATCAACACTGAAGCTTTCTTT. This codes for CSARAVGGINTEAFF.

Remarks on this clonotype: One end of the junction fails to match germline, which may point to a read error. The chain couples TRBV6-2 or TRBV6-3 to TRBJ2-7, with D unresolved. There are 14 residues in the CDR3. Per the germline V gene, CDR1 is MNHEY and CDR2 is SVGEGT. CDR3 sequence: CAAGSDTNPYGQYF. The CDR3 DNA sequence: TGTGCCGCCGGCAGCGACACAAACCCCTACGGGCAGTACTTC.

The rearrangement joins TRBV29-1 to TRBJ2-5; 10 nucleotides match TRBD1. The J call may be faulty, since TRBJ2-7 better matches the DNA end. The CDR3 totals 14 residues. The germline V gene encodes CDR1 SQVTM and CDR2 ANQGSEA. The CDR3 reads CSVETGGGRYEQYF. CDR3 DNA sequence: TGCAGCGTTGAGACAGGGGGCGGCCGTTACGAGCAGTACTTC.

Points on this clonotype: Because the CDR3 is missing its conserved closing phenylalanine or tryptophan, this is likely a read error. The chain uses TRBV3-1 and TRBJ2-1; D is unclear. The last part of the DNA fits TRBJ2-5 better; the J call may be wrong. CDR1 is LGHDT and CDR2 is YNNKEL in the germline V gene (reference sequence). The CDR3 is 17 amino acids. CDR3 in DNA: TGTGCCAGCAGCCAAGAAGAAGAGTACCCCTTTGGGGAGACCCAGTACTCC. This codes for CASSQEEEYPFGETQYS.

The gene calls are TRBV7-2 and TRBJ2-3; TRBD2 aligns across 14 bases. V shed 5 bases, J shed 3 bases, and the junction held 4 bases outside the gene matches. The germline V gene has CDR1 SGHTA and CDR2 FQGNSA. CDR3 length equals 16 residues. The CDR3 is CASSQGLAGVTDTQYF. The CDR3 nucleotides are TGTGCCAGCAGCCAGGGACTAGCGGGAGTGACAGATACGCAGTATTTT.

The genes are TRBV7-9 and TRBJ2-5, with 16 nucleotides matching TRBD2. TRBJ2-1 explains the end of the DNA better; the J call may be wrong. The length of the CDR3 is 18 residues. Germline-derived CDR1 and CDR2 are SEHNR and FQNEAQ (reference sequence). CDR3 in amino acids: CASSGAGTSGGANSEQFF. The CDR3 DNA reads as TGTGCCAGCAGCGGGGCCGGGACTAGCGGGGGGGCGAATAGTGAGCAGTTCTTC.

This clonotype was counted a few times. The chain recombines TRBV25-1 with TRBJ2-5; TRBD1 aligns across 10 bases. The DNA end lines up better with TRBJ2-7; the J call may be wrong. The CDR3 runs to 15 residues. Germline CDR1 reads MGHDK; CDR2 reads SYGVNS. The CDR3 loop reads CASSEDRGNRYEQYF. The CDR3 DNA reads as TGTGCCAGCAGTGAGGACAGGGGGAACCGATACGAGCAGTACTTC.

This sequence joins TRBV7-2 and TRBJ2-7; no reliable D call. The germline gives CDR1 SGHTA, CDR2 FQGNSA. The CDR3 length is 15 residues. The V and J ends lost 1 base and 1 base respectively, with 11 bases between them. DNA for the CDR3: TGTGCCAGCAGCTTAGTAGGCACGACTTCCTACGAGCAGTACTTC. Its translation: CASSLVGTTSYEQYF.

The chain uses TRBV19 and TRBJ2-5, with no clear D. V lost 5 bases and J 1 base, leaving 17 bases between the germline ends. Germline V gives CDR1 LNHDA, CDR2 SQIVND (reference sequence). The CDR3 spans 16 residues. The CDR3 DNA follows: TGTGCCAGTAGTGAGTGGGTAGGAAAGGGCCAAGAGACCCAGTACTTC. It specifies CASSEWVGKGQETQYF.

In its sample, this clonotype was seen many times. The V and J genes are TRBV6-2 or TRBV6-3 and TRBJ2-4; 11 positions match TRBD2. Germline V CDR1 and CDR2: MNHEY, SVGEGT. V gave up 4 bases and J gave up 2 bases; unmatched junction bases: 7. The CDR3 covers 17 residues. The CDR3 nucleotides are TGTGCCAGCAGTTCTCCCACTAGCGGGAGAACCAAAAACATTCAGTACTTC. It specifies CASSSPTSGRTKNIQYF.

This clonotype showed up just a few times. This chain links TRBV6-1 with TRBJ1-2; no clear D. V shed 5 bases and J shed 2 bases, with 6 bases lying between them. The CDR3 sequence is 12 residues long. CDR1 MNHNS and CDR2 SASEGT come from the germline V gene. CDR3: CASSYTNYGYTF. CDR3 bases: TGTGCCAGCAGTTACACCAACTATGGCTACACCTTC.

This clonotype was counted between two and nine times. The V gene is TRBV20-1, the J gene TRBJ2-1; the D is unclear. Germline V gene sequence: CDR1 DFQATT, CDR2 SNEGSKA (reference sequence). V dropped 3 bases and J dropped 3 bases, with 9 bases sitting between them. The CDR3 extends over 13 amino acids. The CDR3 reads CSASLDFYNEQFF. CDR3 nucleotides: TGCAGTGCTAGCCTAGACTTCTACAATGAGCAGTTCTTC.

This clonotype was counted between two and nine times. This chain connects TRBV29-1 to TRBJ1-4, with D possibly being TRBD1 (6 bases). Trimming removed 6 bases from V and 4 bases from J, with 12 bases in between. This CDR3 is 13 amino acids long. CDR1 and CDR2 (germline): SQVTM, ANQGSEA. CDR3 residues: CSVQGHLNEKLFF. CDR3 sequence (DNA): TGCAGCGTCCAGGGGCATCTTAATGAAAAACTGTTTTTT.

This clonotype was counted only a few times. This chain connects TRBV10-3 to TRBJ2-7, with 8 bases aligning to TRBD1. Per the germline V gene, CDR1 is ENHRY and CDR2 is SYGVKD. This CDR3 region has 14 residues. V shed 5 bases and J 5 bases; nucleotides not matched to a gene: 8. The CDR3 DNA follows: TGTGCCATCAGTTACGACAGGGACAGGAACGAGCAGTACTTC. As protein: CAISYDRDRNEQYF.

The chain couples TRBV3-1 to TRBJ2-7, with 12 bases lining up with TRBD1. This CDR3 region has 15 residues. Unmatched junction bases numbered 8, after V lost 5 bases and J lost 6 bases. The germline gives CDR1 LGHDT, CDR2 YNNKEL (reference sequence). The CDR3 protein is CASSVGTGGIGEQYF. The CDR3 DNA reads TGTGCCAGCAGCGTAGGGACAGGGGGCATCGGCGAGCAGTACTTC.

This clonotype was counted a few times. The V and J genes are TRBV28 and TRBJ1-2, with a weak D call TRBD1 (5 bases). The CDR3 contains 14 residues. Trimming shortened V by 1 base and J by 5 bases, and 11 bases separated the two germline ends. Germline values: CDR1 MDHEN, CDR2 SYDVKM. The CDR3 protein is CASSLLGREYGYTF. The CDR3 nucleotides are TGTGCCAGCAGTTTATTGGGCAGGGAATATGGCTACACCTTC.

The CDR3 DNA reads TGTGCCAGCAGCTTAGACGCGGGCAAAACGCGCACAGATACGCAGTATTTT. As protein: CASSLDAGKTRTDTQYF. The rearrangement joins TRBV7-9 to TRBJ2-3; TRBD2 might be the D (5 bases). V was cut by 1 base and J by 1 base, with 15 bases left in between. Germline-derived CDR1 and CDR2 are SEHNR and FQNEAQ (reference sequence). There are 17 residues in the CDR3.